This TCR beta chain was captured in a study of PD-L1 blockade in urothelial cancer. Study-wide context: Each blood sample yielded a median of about 150,000 T cells.

Unmatched junction bases numbered 2, after V lost 4 bases and J lost 5 bases. The V gene's germline CDR1 is KGHSH and CDR2 LQKENI. The CDR3 totals 13 residues. Profiling relied on immunoSEQ multiplex PCR, and the TCRdb table lists in-frame clones only, not all of them. The data show about 88,000 clones, with roughly 90% seen just once and over 8.5% held by the top ten. The chain uses TRBV18 and TRBJ1-2, with 9 nucleotides matching TRBD1. This clonotype originated in a man between 60 and 70 years old with urothelial cancer. This material consisted of PBMCs, taken around atezolizumab (anti-PD-L1) treatment. The CDR3: CASSHGQGYGYTF. CDR3 sequence (DNA): TGTGCCAGCTCACATGGACAGGGGTATGGCTACACCTTC.